This T cell receptor (beta chain) was documented in a study of cytomegalovirus exposure and HLA in healthy donors. This clone has only one observation. Its antigen remains unknown. Its ends do not fully match the called genes, so a read error is possible. Study-level findings and limits: Sequencing likely produced, as an artifact, a cluster of highly shared sequence variants.

Primers: 60 Vbeta forward and 13 Jbeta reverse. Sequencing used immunoSEQ multiplex PCR; TCRdb keeps in-frame clones, though not all of them. In the table there are roughly 150,000 clones, around 84% of which are singletons. The sequence was obtained from a boy younger than 10 in good health and CMV-seronegative. The source material was PBMCs.

The CDR3 sequence: CASSLGQGPRMNPEAFF. In nucleotides, the CDR3 is TGTGCCAGCAGCTTGGGTCAGGGGCCCAGGATGAACCCTGAAGCTTTCTTT. The V and J genes are TRBV7-9 and TRBJ1-1; possible D gene TRBD1, 6 bases. This CDR3 comprises 17 residues. Germline values: CDR1 SEHNR, CDR2 FQNEAQ (reference sequence). The full variable domain, rest sourced from reference TRBV7-9 and TRBJ1-1, is DTGVSQNPRHKITKRGQNVTFRCDPISEHNRLYWYRQTLGQGPEFLTYFQNEAQLEKSRLLSDRFSAERPKGSFSTLEIQRTEQGDSAMYLCASSLGQGPRMNPEAFFGQGTRLTVV.